These 32 T cell receptor beta chains originate from one sample sequenced in a study of T cell responses to AZD1222 COVID-19 vaccine (dated by TCRdb to the early 2020s). Library construction relied on the immunoSEQ multiplex PCR assay. The source is immuneACCESS, and TCRdb retained only in-frame sequences with V and J called. Part of the clones is not carried over; for the studies checked, unresolved V genes explain less than half of this, and the remainder is unexplained. The sample has roughly 180,000 clones on record, approximately 94% of them singletons. The leading ten clones occupy more than 1.5% of the sample. The label giving this sample's time point can be read as: about 28 days (+/-7) after the second vaccine dose. Sequencing used peripheral blood, obtained 28 days after the second AZD1222 dose. These receptors came from an adult who received the AZD1222 COVID-19 vaccine.

J is TRBJ2-1 and V is TRBV19; the D is unclear. CDR1 and CDR2 from the germline V gene are LNHDA and SQIVND (reference sequence). V was cut by 2 bases and J by 0 bases, with 11 bases left in between. This CDR3 spans 16 amino acids. CDR3 sequence (DNA): TGTGCCAGTAGTATACAGGCTCTCCCCTCCTACAATGAGCAGTTCTTC. It specifies CASSIQALPSYNEQFF.

The chain uses TRBV19 and TRBJ1-5, with TRBD1 identical over 7 bases. Per germline, CDR1 LNHDA and CDR2 SQIVND (reference sequence). V trimming: 5 bases; J trimming: 7 bases; junction bases outside the gene matches: 11. This CDR3 region has 15 residues. The CDR3 reads CASSWDSVGVQPQHF. CDR3 sequence (DNA): TGTGCCAGTAGTTGGGACAGCGTGGGTGTGCAGCCCCAGCATTTT.

The chain combines TRBV19 with TRBJ2-3; D gene unclear. V lost 5 bases to trimming and J lost 4 bases, with 13 bases between them. CDR1 is LNHDA, CDR2 SQIVND, per germline (reference sequence). The CDR3 contains 14 residues. The CDR3 DNA reads as TGTGCCAGTAGTTCCACCTCGGTGGCAGATACGCAGTATTTT. Protein sequence: CASSSTSVADTQYF.

This clone appeared a single time. The J gene is TRBJ1-6, the V gene TRBV3-1 (or the pseudogene TRBV3-2), with D unresolved. V lost 3 bases and J 5 bases, leaving 11 bases between the germline ends. Germline V gene data show CDR1 as LGHDT and CDR2 as YNNKEL (reference sequence). The CDR3 covers 15 residues. The CDR3 reads CASSQIVGNNSPLHF. In DNA, the CDR3 is TGTGCCAGCAGCCAGATAGTAGGGAATAATTCACCCCTCCACTTT.

J is TRBJ1-6 and V is TRBV7-2; 10 bases agree with TRBD1. The CDR3 loop spans 16 amino acids. The V and J ends lost 5 bases and 9 bases, in that order; junction bases with no gene match: 10. In germline, CDR1 is SGHTA, CDR2 FQGNSA. The DNA of the CDR3 is TGTGCCAGCAGCCCCTTAGACAGGGGGCCTGTTTCACCCCTCCACTTT. Amino acids: CASSPLDRGPVSPLHF.

This clone was counted a single time. This sequence joins TRBV6-6 and TRBJ1-2; D remains ambiguous. This CDR3 comprises 16 residues. Trimming stripped 2 bases from V and 3 bases from J, with 16 bases between. Germline CDR1 reads MNHNY; CDR2 reads SVGAGI (reference sequence). The CDR3 sequence: CASSYPVLAADYGYTF. CDR3 bases: TGTGCCAGCAGTTACCCCGTGCTGGCCGCTGACTATGGCTACACCTTC.

This clone appeared once. V and J are TRBV19 and TRBJ2-1; a weak D match, TRBD2 (6 bases). The CDR3 is 16 residues long. The V end was cut by 6 bases, the J end by 0 bases, with 15 bases between. From germline, CDR1 is LNHDA and CDR2 SQIVND (reference sequence). CDR3 DNA sequence: TGTGCCAGTAGAATGGGGGTAGCGGCCTCCTACAATGAGCAGTTCTTC. Residues: CASRMGVAASYNEQFF. Filled out from reference TRBV19 and TRBJ2-1, the complete variable domain reads DGGITQSPKYLFRKEGQNVTLSCEQNLNHDAMYWYRQDPGQGLRLIYYSQIVNDFQKGDIAEGYSVSREKKESFPLTVTSAQKNPTAFYLCASRMGVAASYNEQFFGPGTRLTVL.

CDR3 nucleotide sequence: TGCGCCAGCAGCTTAACACTGACAGGGTCGAGGGGAACTAATGAAAAACTGTTTTTT. Translation gives CASSLTLTGSRGTNEKLFF. The chain is built from TRBV5-1 and TRBJ1-4; 7 positions match TRBD1. CDR3 size: 19 residues. V dropped 2 bases and J dropped 1; count of bases not matched to a gene: 14. Per the germline V gene, CDR1 is SGHRS and CDR2 is YFSETQ.

This clone was recorded once. The chain couples TRBV10-3 to TRBJ1-3; possibly TRBD1 for D (5 bases). CDR3 length equals 16 residues. V gave up 8 bases and J gave up 3 bases, with 20 bases separating them. The V gene's germline CDR1 is ENHRY and CDR2 SYGVKD. CDR3 protein: CAIGGGEGFLGNTIYF. The CDR3 DNA is TGTGCCATCGGCGGGGGTGAGGGATTCCTTGGAAACACCATATATTTT.

This chain joins TRBV5-1 and TRBJ1-1; tentatively, D is TRBD1 (6 bases). Trimming pared 0 bases from V and 7 bases from J, leaving 13 bases between. The length of the CDR3 is 14 residues. The germline gives CDR1 SGHRS, CDR2 YFSETQ. CDR3 in amino acids: CASSLAEGGVEAFF. Written as DNA, the CDR3 is TGCGCCAGCAGCTTGGCGGAAGGGGGTGTTGAAGCTTTCTTT.

The chain carries TRBV29-1 and TRBJ2-1, with 9 bases aligning to TRBD1. Trimming cost V 7 bases and J 0 bases; bases outside gene matches: 7. There are 15 residues in the CDR3. Germline V gene lookup returns CDR1 SQVTM and CDR2 ANQGSEA. DNA of the CDR3: TGCAGCGGGAGCCCGGACAGGGGCTCCTACAATGAGCAGTTCTTC. It translates to CSGSPDRGSYNEQFF.

This clone was seen just once. The rearrangement joins TRBV28 to TRBJ1-2, with TRBD1 identical over 8 bases. There are 14 residues in the CDR3. Germline V CDR1 and CDR2: MDHEN, SYDVKM. V shed 2 bases and J 8 bases; nucleotides not matched to a gene: 7. CDR3: CASSLPGGKVGYTF. DNA for the CDR3: TGTGCCAGCAGTTTACCAGGGGGCAAGGTGGGCTACACCTTC.

V and J are TRBV19 and TRBJ1-1; tentative D call: TRBD1 (5 bases). V lost 6 bases and J lost 2, with 10 bases in between. The CDR3 is made up of 13 amino acids. Germline V CDR1 and CDR2: LNHDA, SQIVND (reference sequence). The CDR3 sequence: CASSLGQNTEAFF. The CDR3 DNA reads TGTGCCAGTAGCTTAGGACAAAACACTGAAGCTTTCTTT. The full variable domain, with the rest looked up from reference TRBV19 and TRBJ1-1, is DGGITQSPKYLFRKEGQNVTLSCEQNLNHDAMYWYRQDPGQGLRLIYYSQIVNDFQKGDIAEGYSVSREKKESFPLTVTSAQKNPTAFYLCASSLGQNTEAFFGQGTRLTVV.

The rearrangement uses TRBV19 and TRBJ2-1, with TRBD1 matching over 7 bases. V lost 7 bases, J lost 0 bases, and 3 bases stayed unmatched. In germline, CDR1 is LNHDA, CDR2 SQIVND (reference sequence). The CDR3 sequence is 14 residues long. For the CDR3, the DNA is TGTGCCAGTACGACAGGGAGCTCCTACAATGAGCAGTTCTTC. Translation gives CASTTGSSYNEQFF.

This clone came up a few times. This chain uses TRBV4-3 with TRBJ1-2; perhaps TRBD1 as D (5 bases). The CDR3 length is 17 residues. Trimming shortened V by 0 bases and J by 4 bases, and 18 bases separated the two germline ends. Germline loops: CDR1 LGHNA, CDR2 YSLEER. CDR3 bases: TGCGCCAGCAGCCAAGATCTAGGCGCCAGGGTAACCTATGGCTACACCTTC. Its protein product is CASSQDLGARVTYGYTF.

The V call is TRBV7-6, the J call TRBJ2-1; weak D call: TRBD1 (6 bases). Germline V gene lookup returns CDR1 SGHVS and CDR2 FNYEAQ. The CDR3 runs to 18 residues. V lost 3 bases, J lost 10 bases, and 28 bases lay in between. In nucleotides, the CDR3 is TGTGCCAGCAGCTTGGGCCCTTTGGGACACAAGGGATTATGGGAGCAGTTCTTC. It yields the protein CASSLGPLGHKGLWEQFF.

This chain links TRBV7-9 with TRBJ1-3; D is possibly TRBD1 (6 bases). With 5 bases removed from V and 0 bases from J, the gap between germline ends came to 11 bases. The CDR3 covers 15 residues. The germline CDR1 and CDR2 sequences are SEHNR and FQNEAQ (reference sequence). CDR3 loop: CASSRTGISGNTIYF. CDR3 nucleotide sequence: TGTGCCAGCAGCCGTACAGGGATCTCTGGAAACACCATATATTTT.

This rearrangement joins TRBV7-8 to TRBJ1-4, with unresolved D. V was pared by 6 bases and J by 6 bases, with 14 bases between. Germline V lookup: CDR1 SGHVS, CDR2 FQNEAQ. The CDR3 spans 14 residues. CDR3 nucleotide sequence: TGTGCCAGCAGTTCACAGTGGTTCGATGAAAAACTGTTTTTT. Translating it yields CASSSQWFDEKLFF.

The rearrangement uses TRBV21-1 and TRBJ1-6; the DNA was not used to check the table's D call, TRBD1. TRBV21-1 is described as a pseudogene. This CDR3 is 16 amino acids long. CDR3 protein: CASSKSDRVSFSPLHF. The CDR3 DNA is TGTGCCAGCAGCAAGTCGGACAGGGTAAGCTTTTCACCCCTCCACTTT.

The chain has TRBV21-1 and TRBJ1-5. TRBV21-1 is recorded as a pseudogene. This CDR3 has 14 residues. The CDR3 loop is CASSRDGGNQPQHF. In nucleotides, the CDR3 is TGTGCCAGCAGCCGGGACGGGGGTAATCAGCCCCAGCATTTT.

This rearrangement joins TRBV6-4 to TRBJ2-1; 11 bases are shared with TRBD2. Germline-derived CDR1 and CDR2 are MRHNA and SNTAGT. V shed 3 bases and J 7 bases; nucleotides not matched to a gene: 5. The CDR3 covers 15 residues. The CDR3 sequence: CASSETSGEGNEQFF. The CDR3 DNA follows: TGTGCCAGCAGTGAGACTAGCGGGGAGGGGAATGAGCAGTTCTTC.

The rearrangement uses TRBV28 and TRBJ2-4, with D perhaps matching TRBD2 (5 bases). The CDR3 sequence is 12 residues long. Trimming took off 8 bases at V and 3 bases at J, with 8 bases between the two ends. The germline V gene has CDR1 MDHEN and CDR2 SYDVKM. The CDR3 loop is CASLGGKNIQYF. CDR3 DNA sequence: TGTGCCAGCCTCGGAGGCAAAAACATTCAGTACTTC.

The chain has TRBV4-1 and TRBJ2-5; D may be TRBD1 (6 bases). The CDR3 length is 13 residues. From germline, CDR1 is MGHRA and CDR2 YSYEKL. Trimming took 3 bases from V and 3 from J, leaving 8 bases between them. As DNA, the CDR3 is TGCGCCAGCAGCCAGCCAGGGGAAGAGACCCAGTACTTC. As protein: CASSQPGEETQYF.

V is TRBV7-8 and J is TRBJ1-1; D is uncertain. Germline loops: CDR1 SGHVS, CDR2 FQNEAQ. The CDR3 is made up of 11 amino acids. V was trimmed by 3 bases and J by 5 bases, leaving 4 bases between them. CDR3 nucleotides: TGTGCCAGCAGCTTCGGGACTGAAGCTTTCTTT. Protein sequence: CASSFGTEAFF.

The chain joins TRBV29-1 to TRBJ1-1; D unresolved. The V gene lost 4 bases and the J gene lost 1 base, with 10 bases spanning the gap. This CDR3 contains 13 residues. Germline V gives CDR1 SQVTM, CDR2 ANQGSEA. The CDR3 loop is CSVATQPNTEAFF. The DNA for the CDR3 is TGCAGCGTTGCCACACAGCCGAACACTGAAGCTTTCTTT.

CDR3 nucleotides: TGTGCCAGTAGTCTCAGCACCGGGGAGCTGTTTTTT. This gives the protein CASSLSTGELFF. The chain carries TRBV19 and TRBJ2-2; D not certain. Germline CDR1 is LNHDA and CDR2 is SQIVND (reference sequence). Trimming stripped 5 bases from V and 4 bases from J, with 5 bases between. There are 12 residues in the CDR3.

The chain recombines TRBV5-1 with TRBJ1-1; tentative D call: TRBD1 (6 bases). V lost 0 bases, J lost 3 bases, and 12 bases lay in between. This CDR3 contains 15 residues. The germline CDR1 and CDR2 sequences are SGHRS and YFSETQ. CDR3 sequence reads: CASSLAGGADTEAFF. CDR3 coding DNA: TGCGCCAGCAGCTTGGCGGGGGGCGCGGACACTGAAGCTTTCTTT.

The rearrangement links TRBV25-1 to TRBJ1-5, with 9 bases that match TRBD1. V was pared by 5 bases and J by 7 bases, with 3 bases of the junction left unmatched. The germline V gene encodes CDR1 MGHDK and CDR2 SYGVNS. This CDR3 comprises 13 residues. This chain's CDR3 is CASSRTGDQPQHF. Written as DNA, the CDR3 is TGTGCCAGCAGTAGGACAGGGGACCAGCCCCAGCATTTT.

This clone was detected only once. This sequence joins TRBV6-2 or TRBV6-3 and TRBJ2-7; D not certain. The V and J ends lost 2 bases and 2 bases respectively, with 4 bases between them. Germline lookup yields CDR1 MNHEY and CDR2 SVGEGT. The CDR3 length is 12 residues. The CDR3 DNA reads as TGTGCCAGCAGTTACGTCCCCTACGAGCAGTACTTC. Amino acid sequence: CASSYVPYEQYF.

This chain uses TRBV27 with TRBJ1-2; D uncertain. With 6 bases removed from V and 5 bases from J, the gap between germline ends came to 10 bases. The CDR3 spans 12 residues. CDR1 and CDR2 from the germline V gene are MNHEY and SMNVEV (reference sequence). The CDR3 sequence: CASRDASYGYTF. CDR3 in DNA: TGTGCCAGCAGGGACGCAAGTTATGGCTACACCTTC.

V and J are TRBV3-1 (or the pseudogene TRBV3-2) and TRBJ2-3; D is ambiguous. Trimming removed 5 bases from V and 0 bases from J, with 12 bases in between. This CDR3 is 15 amino acids long. The germline gives CDR1 LGHDT, CDR2 YNNKEL (reference sequence). In nucleotides, the CDR3 is TGTGCCAGCAGCTCCCCGACCGTAAGCACAGATACGCAGTATTTT. Translation: CASSSPTVSTDTQYF.

The gene calls are TRBV19 and TRBJ2-3, with no clear D. This CDR3 comprises 13 residues. Germline V gives CDR1 LNHDA, CDR2 SQIVND (reference sequence). Trimming took off 6 bases at V and 5 bases at J, with 12 bases between the two ends. CDR3 nucleotides: TGTGCCAGTAGCCGAAACTTCGGAGATACGCAGTATTTT. It is translated as CASSRNFGDTQYF.